This TCR beta chain was identified in a study of blood T cell repertoires in COVID-19 (dated by TCRdb to 2019 to 2021). At the level of the whole study: Collaborator samples came from the United States, Italy and Spain and covered acute and convalescent phases of COVID-19. The material from the prospective study consisted of cDNA or gDNA derived from T cells, B-cell-depleted T cells, or PBMCs. Samples came from the ongoing ImmuneRACE study (first 160 participants) plus 1,254 subjects from 6 global collaborators. Where HLA class I and class II types were available, the types were taken from metadata supplied by the sample provider, not from assay-based typing. Deeply sampled blood TCRbeta repertoires from subjects exposed to, actively infected with, or recovered from COVID-19 were included in the dataset. Nearly every sample came with metadata listing a de-identified subject ID, COVID-19 status, age in years and sex. The repertoires were released in a freely available public database intended as a resource for research on the immune response to SARS-CoV-2.

Beyond this particular receptor, the publication reports: The quantity of clinical and demographic metadata differed by source and by participant and was supplied without curation.

According to the germline V gene, CDR1 reads SQVTM and CDR2 reads ANQGSEA. V loses 5 bases at its end and J loses 7 bases; junction bases beyond the gene matches: 9. The CDR3 spans 15 residues, from the cysteine through the phenylalanine. Just CDR3 DNA is preserved here, 45 bases in frame from base 1. TCRbeta CDR3 regions were amplified from genomic DNA by means of the immunoSEQ Assay, a bias-controlled multiplex PCR. Per the source publication's procedure: Within the assay, amplification of reference gene primers was used to estimate how many nucleated cells each sample contained. To quantify the absolute abundance of each unique TCRbeta CDR3 rearrangement, sequence reads were collapsed and filtered. For each sample, productive Simpson clonality was calculated by taking the square root of Simpson's diversity index across productive rearrangements. TCRdb took over this immuneACCESS table, retaining in-frame rearrangements with V and J assigned. Such tables are incomplete; in checked studies, under half of the missing clones stem from an unresolved V gene, and the remainder is unexplained. V and J calls and clone size are copied from that table; D and trimming were computed from the DNA. For this sample there are roughly 170,000 clones; 85% to 90% appear just once. The ten largest clonotypes hold about 0.95% of the sample.

A second Seattle source provided samples from volunteer blood donors who had recovered from COVID-19. Whole blood was collected in K2EDTA tubes by collaborating institutions according to the institutions' own protocols. For TCRbeta analysis, collaborators shipped samples as frozen whole blood, isolated PBMCs, or DNA extracted from either of those sample types. As to this clone: Its antigen remains unidentified. Base qualities are not recorded, but no much larger clone differs from it by a single base.

This clonotype was sampled from a woman between 18 and 30 years old who had recovered from COVID-19. The rearranged segments are TRBV29-1 and TRBJ2-3; 13 bases in the middle match TRBD2. Sequenced: peripheral blood. The CDR3 in this case is CSVSSGTSGINTQYF. DNA sequence: TGCAGCGTTTCATCCGGGACTAGCGGGATTAATACGCAGTATTTT.